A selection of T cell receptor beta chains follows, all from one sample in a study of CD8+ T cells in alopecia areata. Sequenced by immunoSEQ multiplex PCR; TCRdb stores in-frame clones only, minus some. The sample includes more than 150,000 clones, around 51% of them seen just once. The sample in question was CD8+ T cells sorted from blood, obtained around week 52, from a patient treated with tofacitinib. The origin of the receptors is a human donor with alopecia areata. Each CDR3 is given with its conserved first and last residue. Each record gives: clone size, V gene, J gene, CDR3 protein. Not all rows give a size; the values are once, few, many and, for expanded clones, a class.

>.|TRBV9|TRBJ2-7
CASSALDRGPSYEQYF
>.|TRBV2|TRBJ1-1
CASGERTAGLEAFF
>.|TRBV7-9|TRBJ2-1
CASSLRDSAYNEQFF
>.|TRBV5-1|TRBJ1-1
CASSFQNTEAFF
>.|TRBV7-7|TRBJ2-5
CASSSLAGTQQETQYF
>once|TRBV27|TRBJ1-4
CASSWAGVNEKLFF
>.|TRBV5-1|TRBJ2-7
CASSPQQAGYEQYF
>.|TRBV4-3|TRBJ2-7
CASSQDRSTYEQYF
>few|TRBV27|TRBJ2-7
CASSSRRAYEQYF
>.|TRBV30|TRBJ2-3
CAWSASSTDTQYF
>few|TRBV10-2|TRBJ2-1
CASSEPLAGEQFF
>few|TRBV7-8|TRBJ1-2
CASRDSNIYGYTF
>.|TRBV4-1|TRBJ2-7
CASSPGLVGGEQYF
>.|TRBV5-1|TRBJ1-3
CASSLDGNTIYF
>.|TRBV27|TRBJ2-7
CASSLGHEQYF
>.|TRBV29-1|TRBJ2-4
CSRPRAYSKNIQYF
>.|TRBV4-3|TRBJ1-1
CASSQEDRGTEAFF
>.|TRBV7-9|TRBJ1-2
CASSLAGTGSDGYTF
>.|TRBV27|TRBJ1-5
CASTHGPPANQPQHF
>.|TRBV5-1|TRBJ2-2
CASNPGRGQNTGELFF
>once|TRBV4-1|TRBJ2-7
CASSQVRSYEQYF
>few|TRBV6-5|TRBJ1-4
CASSLQTPSGELFF
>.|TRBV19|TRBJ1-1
CASSTETTNTEAFF
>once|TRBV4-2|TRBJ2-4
CASSQDLGSSLGIQYF
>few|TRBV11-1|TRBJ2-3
CASSWVTHPGDTQYF
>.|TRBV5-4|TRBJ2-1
CASSLGLAGGLNEQFF
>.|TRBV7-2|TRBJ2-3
CASSLGQTKQYF
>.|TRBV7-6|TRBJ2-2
CASSVQITGELFF